The next 31 T cell receptor beta chains were all read from a single sample in a study of graft-versus-host responses after intestinal transplantation. Assay used: immunoSEQ multiplex PCR; TCRdb lists only in-frame clones, some missing. The sample has 90,000 to 120,000 clones, 87% seen once. These receptors have no identified antigens. The sequencing used unstimulated CD4+ T cells sorted from spleen or lymph node cells, collected before intestinal transplant. The receptors derive from a human donor who received an intestinal transplant.

The chain recombines TRBV6-5 with TRBJ2-7; D is undetermined. The length of the CDR3 is 14 residues. Germline CDR1 and CDR2: MNHEY and SVGAGI. V gave up 2 bases and J gave up 2 bases, with 10 bases separating them. The CDR3 loop is CASSYGWTAYEQYF. In DNA, the CDR3 is TGTGCCAGCAGTTACGGGTGGACCGCCTACGAGCAGTACTTC.

The chain joins TRBV21-1 to TRBJ2-7; the tabulated D call, TRBD1, remains unverified against the DNA. TRBV21-1 is annotated as a pseudogene. The CDR3 runs 14 residues. The CDR3 protein is CASSKKQGVYEQYF. CDR3 nucleotide sequence: TGTGCCAGCAGCAAAAAACAGGGGGTCTACGAGCAGTACTTC.

The chain employs TRBV5-4 and TRBJ2-5, with D possibly matching TRBD1 (7 bases). CDR1 is SGHNT, CDR2 YYREEE, per germline (reference sequence). Trimming pared 2 bases from V and 3 bases from J, leaving 14 bases between. CDR3 length: 15 amino acids. CDR3 sequence (DNA): TGTGCCAGCAGCTTAAACCCAGGGGGGAAAGAGACCCAGTACTTC. Residues: CASSLNPGGKETQYF.

The chain links TRBV10-3 to TRBJ1-3; D is unclear. The V and J ends lost 0 bases and 0 bases respectively, with 6 bases between them. The CDR3 is made up of 15 amino acids. Germline V gene lookup returns CDR1 ENHRY and CDR2 SYGVKD. Here the CDR3 reads CAISESPYSGNTIYF. The CDR3 bases are TGTGCCATCAGTGAGTCCCCCTACTCTGGAAACACCATATATTTT.

V usage is TRBV7-2 and J usage is TRBJ2-3; D remains unclear. The CDR3 has 13 residues. The V gene's germline CDR1 is SGHTA and CDR2 FQGNSA. V gave up 0 bases and J gave up 6 bases, with 7 bases separating them. As DNA, the CDR3 is TGTGCCAGCAGCTTAGCGCTAATGGATACGCAGTATTTT. Its translation is CASSLALMDTQYF.

The chain joins TRBV7-4 to TRBJ1-5; D possibly corresponds to TRBD1 (5 bases). V was shortened by 5 bases and J by 0 bases, with 14 bases between the two germline ends. The CDR3 has 16 amino acids. Germline CDR1 and CDR2: SGHVT and SQSDAQ. The CDR3, as DNA: TGTGCCAGCAGCCCCCAACAGGAATTTAGCAATCAGCCCCAGCATTTT. Protein: CASSPQQEFSNQPQHF. Variable domain in full (rest from reference TRBV7-4 and TRBJ1-5): GAGVSQSPRYKVAKRGRDVALRCDSISGHVTLYWYRQTLGQGSEVLTYSQSDAQRDKSGRPSGRFSAERPERSVSTLKIQRTEQGDSAVYLCASSPQQEFSNQPQHFGDGTRLSIL.

This clone was detected only a few times. The chain couples TRBV6-6 to TRBJ1-5; D is ambiguous. Looked up from germline, CDR1 is MNHNY and CDR2 is SVGAGI (reference sequence). The CDR3 sequence is 14 residues long. Trimming stripped 4 bases from V and 1 base from J, with 8 bases between. This CDR3 reads CASSSKQSNQPQHF. CDR3 sequence (DNA): TGTGCCAGCAGTTCAAAACAGAGCAATCAGCCCCAGCATTTT.

The V and J genes are TRBV7-6 and TRBJ2-5, with D possibly being TRBD1 (6 bases). Germline V gives CDR1 SGHVS, CDR2 FNYEAQ. The germline V and J ends were trimmed by 6 bases and 5 bases, with 16 bases remaining between them. The CDR3 is 14 amino acids. CDR3 protein: CASRALTGSETQYF. CDR3 sequence (DNA): TGTGCCAGCAGAGCCCTGACAGGATCCGAGACCCAGTACTTC.

This clone was seen only once. The chain uses TRBV6-5 and TRBJ2-7, with a possible D match to TRBD1 (6 bases). Trimming took 5 bases from V and 1 from J, leaving 9 bases between them. The CDR3 runs 13 residues. CDR1 and CDR2 (germline): MNHEY, SVGAGI. The CDR3 nucleotides are TGTGCCAGCAGTGGACAGAGATCCTACGAGCAGTACTTC. This codes for CASSGQRSYEQYF.

The CDR3 DNA is TGTGCCAGCAGCCTCCGGGACAGGGATTACTTC. Translating gives CASSLRDRDYF. The chain combines TRBV7-3 with TRBJ2-7, with 9 bases lining up with TRBD1. V shed 5 bases, J shed 13 bases, and the junction held 6 bases outside the gene matches. The CDR3 is 11 residues long. Germline CDR1 is SGHTA and CDR2 is FQGTGA. The full variable domain, with the rest looked up from reference TRBV7-3 and TRBJ2-7, is GAGVSQTPSNKVTEKGKYVELRCDPISGHTALYWYRQSLGQGPEFLIYFQGTGAADDSGLPNDRFFAVRPEGSVSTLKIQRTERGDSAVYLCASSLRDRDYFGPGTRLTVT.

This clone was observed a single time. The V and J genes are TRBV7-2 and TRBJ2-1, with TRBD2 matching 9 bases. The germline CDR1 and CDR2 sequences are SGHTA and FQGNSA. This CDR3 region has 16 residues. The J segment lost 8 bases and the V segment lost 1 base, leaving 9 bases of the junction unmatched. For the CDR3, the DNA is TGTGCCAGCAGCTTAGAGATGCGGGGGGGCCGAGATGAGCAGTTCTTC. Protein product: CASSLEMRGGRDEQFF. The full variable domain, in which reference TRBV7-2 and TRBJ2-1 provide the parts outside the CDR3, is GAGVSQSPSNKVTEKGKDVELRCDPISGHTALYWYRQSLGQGLEFLIYFQGNSAPDKSGLPSDRFSAERTGGSVSTLTIQRTQQEDSAVYLCASSLEMRGGRDEQFFGPGTRLTVL.

The chain couples TRBV6-6 to TRBJ2-7; maybe TRBD1 (6 bases). Between the trimmed V and J ends, which lost 5 bases and 2 bases, there was a span of 10 bases. The length of the CDR3 is 13 residues. Per germline, CDR1 MNHNY and CDR2 SVGAGI (reference sequence). CDR3 in DNA: TGTGCCAGCAGTAGAGGGACAACCTACGAGCAGTACTTC. Residues: CASSRGTTYEQYF.

The V call is TRBV18, the J call TRBJ2-1; the match to TRBD2 covers 14 bases. V lost 3 bases, J lost 2 bases, and 6 bases stayed unmatched. The CDR3 covers 18 residues. Germline CDR1 reads KGHSH; CDR2 reads LQKENI. CDR3 amino acids: CASSPPGLAGATYNEQFF. CDR3 bases: TGTGCCAGCTCACCCCCGGGACTAGCGGGAGCGACCTACAATGAGCAGTTCTTC.

V gene TRBV18 combines with J gene TRBJ1-1, with D tentatively TRBD1 (5 bases). CDR3 length: 14 amino acids. With 0 bases removed from V and 5 bases from J, the gap between germline ends came to 10 bases. Germline CDR1 is KGHSH and CDR2 is LQKENI. The CDR3 loop reads CASSPPTRQTEAFF. Written as DNA, the CDR3 is TGTGCCAGCTCACCACCAACTCGACAGACTGAAGCTTTCTTT.

The chain joins TRBV5-4 to TRBJ2-5; a weak D match, TRBD2 (5 bases). The CDR3 has 15 residues. Germline V gene sequence: CDR1 SGHNT, CDR2 YYREEE (reference sequence). Trimming cost V 0 bases and J 7 bases, with 16 bases left between them. The CDR3: CASSLGTPASRTQYF. As DNA, the CDR3 is TGTGCCAGCAGCTTGGGGACTCCAGCGTCGAGGACCCAGTACTTC.

The chain has TRBV28 and TRBJ1-6; 9 bases match TRBD1. This CDR3 is built from 15 residues. Germline V gene sequence: CDR1 MDHEN, CDR2 SYDVKM. V was clipped by 2 bases and J by 7 bases; unmatched bases: 3. CDR3 sequence (DNA): TGTGCCAGCAGTTTAGCGGGACAGGGAAATTCACCCCTCCACTTT. As protein: CASSLAGQGNSPLHF.

The chain couples TRBV18 to TRBJ2-7, with TRBD1 as a possible D gene (6 bases). V lost 6 bases and J 7 bases, leaving 13 bases between the germline ends. The CDR3 loop spans 12 amino acids. The germline CDR1 and CDR2 sequences are KGHSH and LQKENI. The CDR3 region is CASSQQGSEQYF. The CDR3 nucleotides read TGTGCCAGCTCTCAACAGGGCTCAGAGCAGTACTTC.

V usage is TRBV27 and J usage is TRBJ2-7; 7 bases are a match to TRBD1. The germline V gene has CDR1 MNHEY and CDR2 SMNVEV (reference sequence). Losses at the gene ends were 2 bases for V and 5 bases for J; bases not matched to a gene: 3. The CDR3 is 13 residues long. The CDR3 reads CASSLDRVDEQYF. CDR3 DNA: TGTGCCAGCAGTTTAGACAGGGTTGACGAGCAGTACTTC.

The chain couples TRBV7-9 to TRBJ2-5, with TRBD2 matching 7 bases. The germline V gene has CDR1 SEHNR and CDR2 FQNEAQ (reference sequence). This CDR3 has 16 amino acids. V lost 5 bases and J lost 3; bases outside the gene matches: 12. In DNA, the CDR3 is TGTGCCAGCAGCCCTAGACTAGCCCGATACAAAGAGACCCAGTACTTC. Its translation: CASSPRLARYKETQYF.

V usage is TRBV30 and J usage is TRBJ1-3; weak D call: TRBD1 (5 bases). V shed 0 bases and J shed 12 bases, with 12 bases lying between them. There are 12 residues in the CDR3. The germline V gene encodes CDR1 GTSNPN and CDR2 SVGIG (reference sequence). CDR3 coding DNA: TGTGCCTGGAGTGTATTGGGACGGTACATATATTTT. This codes for CAWSVLGRYIYF. The full variable domain, its missing parts supplied by reference TRBV30 and TRBJ1-3, is SQTIHQWPATLVQPVGSPLSLECTVEGTSNPNLYWYRQAAGRGLQLLFYSVGIGQISSEVPQNLSASRPQDRQFILSSKKLLLSDSGFYLCAWSVLGRYIYFGEGSWLTVV.

J is TRBJ2-5 and V is TRBV27; D possibly corresponds to TRBD1 (6 bases). CDR1 and CDR2 from the germline V gene are MNHEY and SMNVEV (reference sequence). Trimming took off 2 bases at V and 1 base at J, with 8 bases between the two ends. This CDR3 region has 14 residues. The CDR3 reads CASSLRGFQETQYF. For the CDR3, the DNA is TGTGCCAGCAGTTTAAGGGGGTTCCAAGAGACCCAGTACTTC.

The V gene is TRBV13, the J gene TRBJ2-7; TRBD1 agrees at 7 bases. V lost 5 bases to trimming and J lost 4 bases; unmatched junction nucleotides: 11. Germline V gene data show CDR1 as PRHDT and CDR2 as FYEKMQ (reference sequence). The CDR3 is made up of 15 amino acids. The CDR3 is CASSRAATGPYEQYF. CDR3 in DNA: TGTGCCAGCAGCCGGGCCGCGACAGGGCCTTACGAGCAGTACTTC.

The chain has TRBV5-1 and TRBJ2-1; 12 nucleotides match TRBD2. Germline V gene data show CDR1 as SGHRS and CDR2 as YFSETQ. J was trimmed by 7 bases and V by 4 bases; bases with no gene match: 9. The CDR3 length is 16 residues. The CDR3 loop reads CASSPVLAGGGNEQFF. The CDR3 DNA is TGCGCCAGCAGCCCCGTCCTAGCGGGAGGGGGTAATGAGCAGTTCTTC.

The rearrangement joins TRBV6-5 to TRBJ2-7; D gene unclear. The V end was cut by 6 bases, the J end by 3 bases, with 6 bases between. Germline values: CDR1 MNHEY, CDR2 SVGAGI. The CDR3 loop spans 11 amino acids. The CDR3 sequence: CASRNNYEQYF. The CDR3 DNA is TGTGCCAGCAGAAACAACTACGAGCAGTACTTC.

This clone was observed a few times. The chain couples TRBV10-3 to TRBJ1-1; no definite D call. V was clipped by 5 bases and J by 2 bases, with 12 bases between them. Germline assignment: CDR1 ENHRY and CDR2 SYGVKD. This CDR3 comprises 14 residues. CDR3 in DNA: TGTGCCATCAGTACCGCGGGCGGTAACACTGAAGCTTTCTTT. As protein: CAISTAGGNTEAFF.

The V call is TRBV2, the J call TRBJ1-5; possible D gene TRBD1, 5 bases. Trimming removed 4 bases at V and 5 bases at J, with 12 bases between. This CDR3 region has 14 residues. Per the germline V gene, CDR1 is SNHLY and CDR2 is FYNNEI. In DNA form, the CDR3 reads TGTGCCAGCAGTGGGGCAGGGCCCGATCAGCCCCAGCATTTT. Translated: CASSGAGPDQPQHF.

This chain links TRBV7-2 with TRBJ2-4, with D possibly being TRBD2 (5 bases). The CDR3 spans 13 residues. The V end lost 2 bases, the J end lost 7 bases, and 9 bases lay between the germline ends. Germline lookup yields CDR1 SGHTA and CDR2 FQGNSA. CDR3 region: CASSLNGMNIQYF. The DNA for the CDR3 is TGTGCCAGCAGCTTAAACGGGATGAACATTCAGTACTTC.

The chain is built from TRBV5-1 and TRBJ2-7; TRBD1 or TRBD2 may be the D gene (5 bases each). With 7 bases removed from V and 0 bases from J, the gap between germline ends came to 17 bases. The CDR3 runs to 15 residues. Germline V gene data show CDR1 as SGHRS and CDR2 as YFSETQ. CDR3 sequence reads: CASPWDLRSSYEQYF. The CDR3 DNA is TGCGCCAGCCCCTGGGACCTCCGAAGCTCCTACGAGCAGTACTTC.

V gene TRBV9 combines with J gene TRBJ1-2; the match to TRBD1 covers 7 bases. Germline CDR1 reads SGDLS; CDR2 reads YYNGEE. This CDR3 comprises 16 residues. J gave up 5 bases and V 0 bases, and 10 bases lay outside the gene matches. DNA for the CDR3: TGTGCCAGCAGCGTAGTGAGCCGACAGGGATTATATGGCTACACCTTC. It yields the protein CASSVVSRQGLYGYTF.

The chain combines TRBV10-2 with TRBJ1-2; D is ambiguous. The CDR3 totals 14 residues. Trimming left V 0 bases short and J 7 bases short, with 12 bases between. Germline loops: CDR1 WSHSY, CDR2 SAAADI. In nucleotides, the CDR3 is TGCGCCAGCAGTGAGTCGAATTGGAGGGTTGGCTACACCTTC. Protein: CASSESNWRVGYTF.

This sequence joins TRBV29-1 and TRBJ2-5; the match to TRBD2 covers 7 bases. CDR1 SQVTM and CDR2 ANQGSEA come from the germline V gene. Unmatched junction bases numbered 11, after V lost 4 bases and J lost 3 bases. This CDR3 spans 15 amino acids. The DNA of the CDR3 is TGCAGCGTTGTGGTGCAACTAGCGAGGGAAGAGACCCAGTACTTC. Encoded protein: CSVVVQLAREETQYF.